These 28 T cell receptor beta chains originate from one sample sequenced in a study of T cells after yellow fever vaccination. Each CDR3 protein is one row after TCRdb ran MiXCR on the 5' RACE reads. The profile covers 400,000 to 650,000 distinct CDR3 sequences, with 20% to 25% appearing a single time and roughly a sixth taken by the ten largest. The specimen comprised PBMCs, sampled 20 to 25 days after the first yellow fever vaccination. These receptor sequences come from a man younger than 35 who received the YFV17D yellow fever vaccine.

This clonotype was seen a handful of times. The chain recombines TRBV12-3 or TRBV12-4 with TRBJ2-6; D may be TRBD2 (5 bases). V lost 11 bases, J lost 0 bases, and 23 bases lay in between. The CDR3 sequence is 18 residues long. CDR3 region: CAFSSASQRNSGANVLTF. The CDR3 nucleotides read TGTGCCTTCAGTTCCGCTAGCCAACGAAACTCTGGGGCCAACGTCCTGACTTTC.

This clonotype has more than one count but fewer than ten. The chain carries TRBV4-1 and TRBJ1-5; possibly TRBD1 for D (6 bases). The CDR3 is 15 amino acids. The V gene lost 0 bases and the J gene lost 5 bases, with 11 bases spanning the gap. Germline V CDR1 and CDR2: MGHRA, YSYEKL. The CDR3 DNA follows: TGCGCCAGCAGCCAAGACTGGGACATCTATCAGCCCCAGCATTTT. It specifies CASSQDWDIYQPQHF.

This clonotype was detected only a few times. The rearrangement uses TRBV6-6 and TRBJ1-1; D perhaps matches TRBD1 (5 bases). From germline, CDR1 is MNHNY and CDR2 SVGAGI (reference sequence). Trimming pared 2 bases from V and 4 bases from J, leaving 8 bases between. This CDR3 is 13 amino acids long. This CDR3 is CASSYGGSTEAFF. CDR3 nucleotide sequence: TGTGCCAGCAGTTACGGGGGAAGCACTGAAGCTTTCTTT.

This clonotype has a handful of counts. This chain uses TRBV4-2 with TRBJ2-3; TRBD2 aligns across 7 bases. After removal of 0 bases from V and 4 bases from J, the junction contained 7 bases not matched to a gene. Germline CDR1 reads LGHNA; CDR2 reads YNFKEQ. This CDR3 comprises 16 residues. The CDR3 coding sequence is TGTGCCAGCAGCCAAGATCTGCGGGGGTTTGCAGATACGCAGTATTTT. Encoded protein: CASSQDLRGFADTQYF.

The rearrangement joins TRBV20-1 to TRBJ2-3; D call uncertain. CDR1 and CDR2 from the germline V gene are DFQATT and SNEGSKA (reference sequence). Trimming shortened V by 7 bases and J by 2 bases, and 13 bases separated the two germline ends. The CDR3 has 13 amino acids. CDR3 sequence reads: CSESSAATDTQYF. In nucleotides, the CDR3 is TGCAGTGAGTCGTCGGCAGCCACAGATACGCAGTATTTT.

In this sample, this clonotype turned up many times. The V gene is TRBV5-6, the J gene TRBJ2-2; D possibly matches TRBD1 or TRBD2 (6 bases each). Germline CDR1 SGHDT, CDR2 YYEEEE. Trimming stripped 2 bases from V and 8 bases from J, with 16 bases between. The CDR3 consists of 15 residues. CDR3 nucleotides: TGTGCCAGCAGCTTCTACAGGGAGGTAGCGGGGGAGCTGTTTTTT. Translated: CASSFYREVAGELFF.

This clonotype turned up a few times. The chain links TRBV5-4 to TRBJ2-7; 10 bases are a match to TRBD2. The CDR3 extends over 19 amino acids. Trimming took 0 bases from V and 0 from J; bases not matched to a gene: 12. The germline gives CDR1 SGHNT, CDR2 YYREEE (reference sequence). Written as DNA, the CDR3 is TGTGCCAGCAGCTTGGATTATGCCACTAGCGGGGTTAGCTCCTACGAGCAGTACTTC. This codes for CASSLDYATSGVSSYEQYF.

This clonotype was seen a single time. The rearrangement joins TRBV28 to TRBJ1-2; 9 nucleotides align to TRBD1. Germline CDR1 reads MDHEN; CDR2 reads SYDVKM. V dropped 8 bases and J dropped 5; count of bases not matched to a gene: 9. CDR3 length equals 14 residues. CDR3 region: CASGIRQGVYGYTF. CDR3 DNA: TGTGCCAGCGGAATAAGACAGGGGGTGTATGGCTACACCTTC.

This clonotype was picked up a small number of times. This chain links TRBV7-2 with TRBJ1-4; 9 bases agree with TRBD1. CDR3 length: 14 residues. The trim removed 9 bases at V and 6 bases at J, leaving 8 bases unmatched. The germline V gene encodes CDR1 SGHTA and CDR2 FQGNSA. The CDR3 is CASQPGQGHEKLFF. CDR3 bases: TGTGCCAGTCAACCGGGACAGGGTCATGAAAAACTGTTTTTT.

This clonotype was counted many times. The gene calls are TRBV7-3 and TRBJ1-1, with D hard to call. With 2 bases removed from V and 6 bases from J, the gap between germline ends came to 13 bases. CDR1 and CDR2 from the germline V gene are SGHTA and FQGTGA. The CDR3 has 14 amino acids. The CDR3 is CASSLSRWTPEAFF. The CDR3 DNA is TGTGCCAGCAGCTTATCTCGATGGACGCCTGAAGCTTTCTTT.

This clonotype was observed a handful of times. This chain connects TRBV6-5 to TRBJ2-1; D may be TRBD2 (7 bases). Looked up from germline, CDR1 is MNHEY and CDR2 is SVGAGI. This CDR3 region has 13 residues. Trimming took 4 bases from V and 9 from J, leaving 13 bases between them. The CDR3 spells CASSWGGGSEQFF. CDR3 in DNA: TGTGCCAGCAGTTGGGGGGGGGGCTCTGAGCAGTTCTTC.

This clonotype turned up a few times. The rearrangement links TRBV20-1 to TRBJ1-5; no clear D gene. The germline V and J ends were trimmed by 0 bases and 3 bases, with 9 bases remaining between them. Germline V gene lookup returns CDR1 DFQATT and CDR2 SNEGSKA (reference sequence). This CDR3 has 14 residues. The CDR3 protein is CSARDRLTNQPQHF. The DNA for the CDR3 is TGCAGTGCTAGAGATCGACTTACCAATCAGCCCCAGCATTTT.

The chain links TRBV7-2 to TRBJ2-2; TRBD2 aligns across 8 bases. The germline V gene encodes CDR1 SGHTA and CDR2 FQGNSA. The junction had 5 bases not matched to a gene; V was cut back by 5 bases and J by 0 bases. The CDR3 has 16 residues. The CDR3 reads CASSTRAGANTGELFF. CDR3 bases: TGTGCCAGCAGCACCCGAGCGGGGGCGAACACCGGGGAGCTGTTTTTT.

This clonotype showed up just a few times. The chain carries TRBV15 and TRBJ2-6; D uncertain. V dropped 7 bases and J dropped 4 bases, with 11 bases sitting between them. The CDR3 spans 14 residues. CDR1 is LNHNV, CDR2 YYDKDF, per germline (reference sequence). The CDR3 region is CATIRSPGANVLTF. CDR3 DNA: TGTGCCACCATCCGGAGTCCGGGGGCCAACGTCCTGACTTTC.

This clonotype was seen a handful of times. V and J are TRBV4-1 and TRBJ2-5; possibly TRBD1 or TRBD2 for D (5 bases each). Germline V gives CDR1 MGHRA, CDR2 YSYEKL. This CDR3 comprises 15 residues. The germline V and J ends were trimmed by 4 bases and 5 bases, with 17 bases remaining between them. The CDR3 DNA sequence: TGCGCCAGCAGCCCGTCTCCATTAGGGGAGGAGACCCAGTACTTC. It encodes CASSPSPLGEETQYF.

This clonotype appeared a few times. This chain joins TRBV11-2 and TRBJ2-1; D unclear. Trimming cost V 5 bases and J 4 bases, with 6 bases left between them. The CDR3 covers 12 residues. CDR1 and CDR2 (germline): SGHAT, FQNNGV. DNA of the CDR3: TGTGCCAGCAGCGGGATTTACAATGAGCAGTTCTTC. Translated, it gives CASSGIYNEQFF.

The rearrangement links TRBV5-4 to TRBJ2-2, with a weak D call TRBD1 (6 bases). The V gene lost 6 bases and the J gene lost 6 bases, with 12 bases spanning the gap. CDR1 is SGHNT, CDR2 YYREEE, per germline (reference sequence). The CDR3 contains 13 residues. This chain's CDR3 is CASNFPGAGELFF. CDR3 bases: TGTGCCAGCAACTTCCCAGGGGCCGGGGAGCTGTTTTTT.

This clonotype has only a few counts. This chain links TRBV14 with TRBJ2-7; D possibly corresponds to TRBD2 (6 bases). Germline CDR1 is SGHDN and CDR2 is FVKESK. This CDR3 is 16 amino acids long. Trimming stripped 4 bases from V and 1 base from J, with 17 bases between. CDR3 protein: CASSLEYGGGSYEQYF. DNA for the CDR3: TGTGCCAGCAGCCTAGAATACGGGGGAGGATCCTACGAGCAGTACTTC.

There are a few counts of this clonotype. V gene TRBV6-1 combines with J gene TRBJ1-5, with 7 nucleotides matching TRBD1. With 5 bases clipped from V and 6 bases from J, the junction kept 7 bases outside the gene matches. This CDR3 contains 14 residues. CDR1 and CDR2 from the germline V gene are MNHNS and SASEGT. CDR3 sequence reads: CASSPQGGVQPQHF. CDR3 coding DNA: TGTGCCAGCAGTCCCCAGGGGGGTGTTCAGCCCCAGCATTTT.

The V and J genes are TRBV12-3 or TRBV12-4 and TRBJ1-1; 7 nucleotides agree with TRBD1. Trimming took 6 bases from V and 4 from J; bases not matched to a gene: 8. This CDR3 region has 14 residues. This chain's CDR3 is CASSEGGKATEAFF. The DNA for the CDR3 is TGTGCCAGCAGCGAAGGGGGCAAGGCCACTGAAGCTTTCTTT.

In DNA form, the CDR3 reads TGTGCCAGCAGTTCTCCGACTAGCGGGGGGTTCGGCACCGGGGAGCTGTTTTTT. This encodes CASSSPTSGGFGTGELFF. The chain carries TRBV6-5 and TRBJ2-2; 13 nucleotides align to TRBD2. After removal of 4 bases from V and 4 bases from J, the junction contained 9 bases not matched to a gene. This CDR3 is 18 amino acids long. CDR1 and CDR2 from the germline V gene are MNHEY and SVGAGI.

This clonotype showed up just a few times. V is TRBV5-4 and J is TRBJ2-7, with a possible D match to TRBD2 (7 bases). The germline V gene has CDR1 SGHNT and CDR2 YYREEE (reference sequence). This CDR3 is 14 amino acids long. V lost 4 bases to trimming and J lost 3 bases, with 14 bases between them. The CDR3 here is CASSPGGPVYEQYF. CDR3 DNA: TGTGCCAGCAGCCCCGGGGGGCCGGTCTACGAGCAGTACTTC.

This clonotype was detected a few times. The gene calls are TRBV6-1 and TRBJ2-7; 7 bases agree with TRBD1. Trimming at V came to 6 bases and at J to 5 bases, leaving 4 bases not matched to a gene. The CDR3 is 12 residues long. CDR1 is MNHNS and CDR2 is SASEGT in the germline V gene. The CDR3 DNA reads TGTGCCAGCAGACAGGGGTCGGACGAGCAGTACGTC. Its protein product is CASRQGSDEQYV.

There are many counts of this clonotype. The chain is built from TRBV4-1 and TRBJ2-7; 14 bases align to TRBD2. CDR3 size: 16 residues. The germline gives CDR1 MGHRA, CDR2 YSYEKL. V was clipped by 4 bases and J by 4 bases; unmatched bases: 6. The CDR3 region has the DNA TGCGCCAGCAGCCTCCGGACTAGCGGGGGGCCGTACGAGCAGTACTTC. Its translation is CASSLRTSGGPYEQYF.

This clonotype was counted between two and nine times. The chain uses TRBV23-1 and TRBJ1-4; TRBD1 aligns across 8 bases. TRBV23-1 is an ORF, and what it does is uncertain. The length of the CDR3 is 15 residues. J lost 7 bases, V lost 2 bases, and 6 bases had no gene match. CDR3 in DNA: TGCGCCAGCAGTCAACGGGACAGGAGGAGTGAAAAACTGTTTTTT. This sequence encodes CASSQRDRRSEKLFF.

This rearrangement joins TRBV21-1 to TRBJ1-3; the table calls TRBD1, which could not be checked here. TRBV21-1 is a documented pseudogene. This CDR3 has 19 residues. CDR3 region: CASSNIETGGPSSGNTIYF. The CDR3 region has the DNA TGTGCCAGCAGCAATATCGAGACAGGGGGCCCGAGCTCTGGAAACACCATATATTTT.

This clonotype has just a few counts. V and J are TRBV2 and TRBJ1-1; 9 bases agree with TRBD1. Germline V gives CDR1 SNHLY, CDR2 FYNNEI. V trimming: 6 bases; J trimming: 9 bases; junction bases outside the gene matches: 5. The CDR3 spans 12 residues. In DNA, the CDR3 is TGTGCCAGCAGGGGGGACAGGGAAAAAGCTTTCTTT. Translating gives CASRGDREKAFF. Drawing the rest from reference TRBV2 and TRBJ1-1, the complete variable domain is EPEVTQTPSHQVTQMGQEVILRCVPISNHLYFYWYRQILGQKVEFLVSFYNNEISEKSEIFDDQFSVERPDGSNFTLKIRSTKLEDSAMYFCASRGDREKAFFGQGTRLTVV.

Only a few counts were recorded for this clonotype. The rearrangement links TRBV6-5 to TRBJ1-2; the match to TRBD1 covers 8 bases. CDR1 is MNHEY, CDR2 SVGAGI, per germline. CDR3 length: 18 amino acids. The V gene end was trimmed by 2 bases and the J gene end by 2 bases; junction bases not matched to a gene: 13. CDR3 region: CASSYTGQGKGENYGYTF. CDR3 nucleotide sequence: TGTGCCAGCAGTTACACAGGACAGGGTAAAGGGGAAAACTATGGCTACACCTTC.